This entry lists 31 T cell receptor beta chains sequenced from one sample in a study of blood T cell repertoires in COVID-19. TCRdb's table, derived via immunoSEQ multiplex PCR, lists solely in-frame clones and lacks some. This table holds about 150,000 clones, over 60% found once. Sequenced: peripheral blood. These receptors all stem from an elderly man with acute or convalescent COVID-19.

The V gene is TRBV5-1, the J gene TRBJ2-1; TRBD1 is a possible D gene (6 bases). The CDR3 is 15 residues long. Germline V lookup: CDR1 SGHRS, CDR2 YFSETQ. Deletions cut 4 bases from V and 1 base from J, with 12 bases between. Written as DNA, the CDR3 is TGCGCCAGCAGCCGAGAACAGGGATCCTACAATGAGCAGTTCTTC. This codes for CASSREQGSYNEQFF.

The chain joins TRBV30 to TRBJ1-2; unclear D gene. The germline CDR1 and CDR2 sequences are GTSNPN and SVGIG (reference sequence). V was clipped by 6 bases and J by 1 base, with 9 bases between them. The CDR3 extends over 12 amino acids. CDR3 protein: CACYSGNYGYTF. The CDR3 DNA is TGTGCCTGTTATAGTGGTAACTATGGCTACACCTTC. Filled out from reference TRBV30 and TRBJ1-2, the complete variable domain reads SQTIHQWPATLVQPVGSPLSLECTVEGTSNPNLYWYRQAAGRGLQLLFYSVGIGQISSEVPQNLSASRPQDRQFILSSKKLLLSDSGFYLCACYSGNYGYTFGSGTRLTVV.

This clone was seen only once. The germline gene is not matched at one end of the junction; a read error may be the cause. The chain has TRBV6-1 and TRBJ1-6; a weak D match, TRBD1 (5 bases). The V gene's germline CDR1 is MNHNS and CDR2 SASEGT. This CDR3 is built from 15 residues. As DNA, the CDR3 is TGTGCCAACAGTGATATTAAGGGGTTTAATTCACCCCTCCACTTT. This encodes CANSDIKGFNSPLHF.

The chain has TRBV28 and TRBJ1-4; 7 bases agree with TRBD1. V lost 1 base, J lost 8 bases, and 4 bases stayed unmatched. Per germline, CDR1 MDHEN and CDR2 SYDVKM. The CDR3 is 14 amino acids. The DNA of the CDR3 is TGTGCCAGCAGTTTATCCGGACAGGCGGAAAAACTGTTTTTT. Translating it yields CASSLSGQAEKLFF.

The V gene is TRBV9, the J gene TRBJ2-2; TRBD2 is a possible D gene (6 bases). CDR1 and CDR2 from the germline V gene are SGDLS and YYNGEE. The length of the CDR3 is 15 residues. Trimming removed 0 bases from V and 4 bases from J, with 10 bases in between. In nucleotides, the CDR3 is TGTGCCAGCAGCGTAGCTCTGGGGGGCACCGGGGAGCTGTTTTTT. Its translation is CASSVALGGTGELFF.

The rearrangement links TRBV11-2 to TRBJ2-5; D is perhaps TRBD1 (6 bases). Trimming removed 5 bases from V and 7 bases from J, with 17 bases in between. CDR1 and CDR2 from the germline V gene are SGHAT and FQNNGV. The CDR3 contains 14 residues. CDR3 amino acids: CASSPSRTVPTQYF. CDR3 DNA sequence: TGTGCCAGCAGCCCCTCAAGGACAGTTCCGACCCAGTACTTC.

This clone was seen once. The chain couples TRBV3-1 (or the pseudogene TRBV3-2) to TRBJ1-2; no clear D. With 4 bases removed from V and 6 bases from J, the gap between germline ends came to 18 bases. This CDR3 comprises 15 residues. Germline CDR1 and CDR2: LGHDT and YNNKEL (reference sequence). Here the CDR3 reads CASSRETGRVDGYTF. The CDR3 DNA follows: TGTGCCAGCAGCCGGGAAACGGGAAGGGTGGATGGCTACACCTTC.

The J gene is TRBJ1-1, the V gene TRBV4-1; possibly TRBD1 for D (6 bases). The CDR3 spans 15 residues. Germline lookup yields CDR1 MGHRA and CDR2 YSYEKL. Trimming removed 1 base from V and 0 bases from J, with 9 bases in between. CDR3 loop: CASSQVTGMNTEAFF. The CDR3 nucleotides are TGCGCCAGCAGCCAAGTTACAGGGATGAACACTGAAGCTTTCTTT.

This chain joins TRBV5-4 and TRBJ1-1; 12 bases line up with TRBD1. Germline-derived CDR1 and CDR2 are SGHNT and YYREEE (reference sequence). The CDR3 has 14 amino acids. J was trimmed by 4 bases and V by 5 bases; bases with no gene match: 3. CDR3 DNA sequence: TGTGCCAGCAGGGGACAGGGGGCGGTCACTGAAGCTTTCTTT. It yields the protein CASRGQGAVTEAFF.

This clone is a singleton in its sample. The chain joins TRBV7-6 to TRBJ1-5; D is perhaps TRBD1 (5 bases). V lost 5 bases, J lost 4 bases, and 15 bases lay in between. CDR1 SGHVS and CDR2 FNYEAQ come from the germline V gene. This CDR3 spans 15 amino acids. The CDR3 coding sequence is TGTGCCAGCAGCCAACAATCGGGACTTAATCAGCCCCAGCATTTT. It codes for CASSQQSGLNQPQHF.

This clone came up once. CDR3 in DNA: TGTGCCACCAGCAGAGATCGAGGGAACCTAGCCAAAAACATTCAGTACTTC. Protein sequence: CATSRDRGNLAKNIQYF. The V gene is TRBV15, the J gene TRBJ2-4; perhaps TRBD2 as D (5 bases). V was shortened by 0 bases and J by 0 bases, with 12 bases between the two germline ends. The germline V gene has CDR1 LNHNV and CDR2 YYDKDF (reference sequence). This CDR3 has 17 residues.

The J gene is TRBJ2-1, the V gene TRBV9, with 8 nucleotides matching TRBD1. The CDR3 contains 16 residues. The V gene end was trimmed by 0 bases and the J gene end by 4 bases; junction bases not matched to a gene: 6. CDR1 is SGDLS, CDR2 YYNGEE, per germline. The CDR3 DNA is TGTGCCAGCAGCGTAGCTCTGCAGGGGGCGTACAATGAGCAGTTCTTC. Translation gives CASSVALQGAYNEQFF.

The CDR3 nucleotides read TGTGCCAGCAGCCGCGGGACGTCGGGGCCCCAGCATTTT. Translating it yields CASSRGTSGPQHF. This chain uses TRBV5-6 with TRBJ1-5, with D possibly TRBD1 on 5 matching bases. The germline V gene encodes CDR1 SGHDT and CDR2 YYEEEE. This CDR3 region has 13 residues. V was trimmed by 4 bases and J by 9 bases, leaving 14 bases between them.

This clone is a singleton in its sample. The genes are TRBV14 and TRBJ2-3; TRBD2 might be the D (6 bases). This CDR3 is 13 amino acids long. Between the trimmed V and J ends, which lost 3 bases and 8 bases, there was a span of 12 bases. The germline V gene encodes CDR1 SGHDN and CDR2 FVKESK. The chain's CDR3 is CASSQGEAATQYF. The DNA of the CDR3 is TGTGCCAGCAGCCAGGGGGAGGCTGCTACGCAGTATTTT.

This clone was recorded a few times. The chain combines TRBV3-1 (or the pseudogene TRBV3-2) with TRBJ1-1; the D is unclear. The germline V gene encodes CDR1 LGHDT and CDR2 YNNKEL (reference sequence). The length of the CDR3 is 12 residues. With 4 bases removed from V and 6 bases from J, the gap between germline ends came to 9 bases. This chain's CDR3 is CASSRFRAEAFF. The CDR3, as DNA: TGTGCCAGCAGCCGTTTCCGCGCTGAAGCTTTCTTT.

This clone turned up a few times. The CDR3: CASSYSRYDSGNTIYF. The DNA of the CDR3 is TGTGCCAGCAGTTACTCGAGATATGACTCTGGAAACACCATATATTTT. The V call is TRBV6-5, the J call TRBJ1-3, with D unclear. V dropped 0 bases and J dropped 0 bases, with 9 bases sitting between them. Germline assignment: CDR1 MNHEY and CDR2 SVGAGI. The CDR3 has 16 amino acids.

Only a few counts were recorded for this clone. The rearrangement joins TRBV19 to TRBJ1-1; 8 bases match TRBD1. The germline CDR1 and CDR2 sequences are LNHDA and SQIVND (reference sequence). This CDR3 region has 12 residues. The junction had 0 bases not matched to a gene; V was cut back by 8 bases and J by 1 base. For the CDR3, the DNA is TGTGCCAGTGACAGGGGGAACACTGAAGCTTTCTTT. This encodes CASDRGNTEAFF.

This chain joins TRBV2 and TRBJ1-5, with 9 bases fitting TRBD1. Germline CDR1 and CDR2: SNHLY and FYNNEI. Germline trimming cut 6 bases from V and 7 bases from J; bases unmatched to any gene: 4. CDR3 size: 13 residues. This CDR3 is CASRGQGTQPQHF. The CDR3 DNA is TGTGCCAGCAGGGGACAGGGTACCCAGCCCCAGCATTTT. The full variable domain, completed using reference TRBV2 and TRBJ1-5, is EPEVTQTPSHQVTQMGQEVILRCVPISNHLYFYWYRQILGQKVEFLVSFYNNEISEKSEIFDDQFSVERPDGSNFTLKIRSTKLEDSAMYFCASRGQGTQPQHFGDGTRLSIL.

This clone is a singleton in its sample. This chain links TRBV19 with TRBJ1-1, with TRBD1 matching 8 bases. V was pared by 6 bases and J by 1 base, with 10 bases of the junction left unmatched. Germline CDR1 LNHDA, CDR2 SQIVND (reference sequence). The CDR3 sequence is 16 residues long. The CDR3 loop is CASRKGMDRANTEAFF. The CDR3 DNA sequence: TGTGCCAGTAGGAAGGGGATGGACAGGGCGAACACTGAAGCTTTCTTT.

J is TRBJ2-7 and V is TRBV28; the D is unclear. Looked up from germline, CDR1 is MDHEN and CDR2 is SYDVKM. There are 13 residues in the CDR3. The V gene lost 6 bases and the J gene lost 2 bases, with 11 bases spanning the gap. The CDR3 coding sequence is TGTGCCAGCAGCAAGACTGTGACCTACGAGCAGTACTTC. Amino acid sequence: CASSKTVTYEQYF.

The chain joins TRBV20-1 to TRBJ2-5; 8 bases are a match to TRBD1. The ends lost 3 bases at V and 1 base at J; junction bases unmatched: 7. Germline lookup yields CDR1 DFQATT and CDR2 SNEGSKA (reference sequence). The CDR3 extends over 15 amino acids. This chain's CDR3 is CSASSDRGSQETQYF. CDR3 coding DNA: TGCAGTGCTAGTAGCGACAGGGGATCCCAAGAGACCCAGTACTTC.

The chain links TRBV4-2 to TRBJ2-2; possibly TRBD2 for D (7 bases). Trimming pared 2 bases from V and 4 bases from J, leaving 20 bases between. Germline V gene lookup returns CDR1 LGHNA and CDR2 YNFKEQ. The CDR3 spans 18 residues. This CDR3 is CASSQPLGGAIRTGELFF. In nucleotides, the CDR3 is TGTGCCAGCAGCCAACCTCTTGGGGGGGCTATTCGCACCGGGGAGCTGTTTTTT.

CDR3 DNA: TGCGCCAGCAGCTCACACAGGGGGGCCACAGATACGCAGTATTTT. Translated, it gives CASSSHRGATDTQYF. The gene calls are TRBV5-1 and TRBJ2-3, with 8 positions matching TRBD1. Losses at the gene ends were 3 bases for V and 2 bases for J; bases not matched to a gene: 5. Per germline, CDR1 SGHRS and CDR2 YFSETQ. The CDR3 covers 15 residues.

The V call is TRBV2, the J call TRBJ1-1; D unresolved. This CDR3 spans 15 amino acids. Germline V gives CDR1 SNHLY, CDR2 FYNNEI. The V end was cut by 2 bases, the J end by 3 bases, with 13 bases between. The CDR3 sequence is CASSESWIEDTEAFF. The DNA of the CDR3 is TGTGCCAGCAGTGAATCTTGGATCGAGGACACTGAAGCTTTCTTT.

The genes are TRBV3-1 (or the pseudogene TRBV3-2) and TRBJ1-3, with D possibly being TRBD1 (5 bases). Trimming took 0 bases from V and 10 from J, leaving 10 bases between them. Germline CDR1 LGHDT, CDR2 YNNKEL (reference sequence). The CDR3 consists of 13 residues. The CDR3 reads CASSQEGQDTIYF. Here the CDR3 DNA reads TGTGCCAGCAGCCAAGAGGGGCAAGATACCATATATTTT.

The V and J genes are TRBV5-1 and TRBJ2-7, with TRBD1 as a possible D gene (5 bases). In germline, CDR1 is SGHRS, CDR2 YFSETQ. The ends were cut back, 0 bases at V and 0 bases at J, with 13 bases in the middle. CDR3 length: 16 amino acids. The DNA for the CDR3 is TGCGCCAGCAGCTTGGCTAACAGGCTCTCCTCCTACGAGCAGTACTTC. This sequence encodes CASSLANRLSSYEQYF. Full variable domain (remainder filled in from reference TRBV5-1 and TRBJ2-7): KAGVTQTPRYLIKTRGQQVTLSCSPISGHRSVSWYQQTPGQGLQFLFEYFSETQRNKGNFPGRFSGRQFSNSRSEMNVSTLELGDSALYLCASSLANRLSSYEQYFGPGTRLTVT.

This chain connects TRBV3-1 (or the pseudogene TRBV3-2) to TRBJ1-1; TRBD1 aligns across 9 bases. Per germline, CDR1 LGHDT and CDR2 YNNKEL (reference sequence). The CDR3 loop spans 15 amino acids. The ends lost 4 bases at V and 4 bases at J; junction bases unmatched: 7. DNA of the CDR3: TGTGCCAGCAGCCGCCGACAGGGGGGAAGCACTGAAGCTTTCTTT. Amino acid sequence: CASSRRQGGSTEAFF.

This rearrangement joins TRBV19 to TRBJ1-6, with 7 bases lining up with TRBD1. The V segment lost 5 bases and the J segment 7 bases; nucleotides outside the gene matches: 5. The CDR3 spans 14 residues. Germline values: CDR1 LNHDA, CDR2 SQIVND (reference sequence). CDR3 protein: CASSGGQPNSPLHF. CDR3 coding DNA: TGTGCCAGTAGTGGGGGACAGCCAAATTCACCCCTCCACTTT.

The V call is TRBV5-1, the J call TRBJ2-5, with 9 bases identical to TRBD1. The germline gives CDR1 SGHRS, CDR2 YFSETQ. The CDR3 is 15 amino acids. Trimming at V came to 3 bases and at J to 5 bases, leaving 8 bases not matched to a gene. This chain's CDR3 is CASSSGQGRRETQYF. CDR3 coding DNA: TGCGCCAGCAGCTCAGGACAGGGGAGAAGGGAGACCCAGTACTTC.

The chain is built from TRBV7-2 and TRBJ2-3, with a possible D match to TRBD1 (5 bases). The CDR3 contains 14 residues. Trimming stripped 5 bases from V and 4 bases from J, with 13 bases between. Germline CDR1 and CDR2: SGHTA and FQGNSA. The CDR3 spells CASSPRVGPDTQYF. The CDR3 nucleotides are TGTGCCAGCAGCCCCAGGGTGGGCCCAGATACGCAGTATTTT.

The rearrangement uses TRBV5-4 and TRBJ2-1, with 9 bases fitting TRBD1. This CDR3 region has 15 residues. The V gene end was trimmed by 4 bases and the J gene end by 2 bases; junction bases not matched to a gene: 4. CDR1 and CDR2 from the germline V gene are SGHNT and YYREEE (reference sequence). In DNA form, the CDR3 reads TGTGCCAGCAGCGTGGACAGGGGCACCTACAATGAGCAGTTCTTC. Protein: CASSVDRGTYNEQFF.